The 14 T cell receptor beta chains below were found in one sample sequenced in a study of T cell responses to AZD1222 COVID-19 vaccine. TCRdb's table, derived via immunoSEQ multiplex PCR, lists solely in-frame clones and lacks some. This sample carries about 94,000 clones, 85% of them seen once, and the ten largest clones take about 4.6%. The material was peripheral blood, obtained 28 days after the second AZD1222 dose. These receptors originate from an adult who received the AZD1222 COVID-19 vaccine.

This chain joins TRBV11-2 and TRBJ2-3; unclear D gene. V lost 5 bases and J 1 base, leaving 10 bases between the germline ends. The germline CDR1 and CDR2 sequences are SGHAT and FQNNGV. This CDR3 is 14 amino acids long. The CDR3 DNA reads as TGTGCCAGCAGCCCTGCCAGCGGCACAGATACGCAGTATTTT. Amino acid sequence: CASSPASGTDTQYF.

J is TRBJ2-5 and V is TRBV5-4; 8 bases map to TRBD1. The CDR3 loop spans 15 amino acids. V was pared by 2 bases and J by 2 bases, with 5 bases of the junction left unmatched. Germline CDR1 SGHNT, CDR2 YYREEE (reference sequence). Here the CDR3 DNA reads TGTGCCAGCAGCTTCCGGACAGGGAGTCAAGAGACCCAGTACTTC. Protein sequence: CASSFRTGSQETQYF.

The CDR3 sequence is CATRLRGTGELFF. The CDR3 bases are TGTGCCACCCGGCTGAGAGGGACCGGGGAGCTGTTTTTT. The J gene is TRBJ2-2, the V gene TRBV6-5; D may be TRBD2 (5 bases). Per the germline V gene, CDR1 is MNHEY and CDR2 is SVGAGI. The CDR3 has 13 amino acids. V gave up 10 bases and J gave up 5 bases, with 14 bases separating them.

The V and J genes are TRBV2 and TRBJ2-1, with TRBD2 identical over 8 bases. There are 15 residues in the CDR3. Germline V gene sequence: CDR1 SNHLY, CDR2 FYNNEI. The J segment lost 8 bases and the V segment lost 2 bases, leaving 8 bases of the junction unmatched. Here the CDR3 reads CASSEKRETRHEQFF. For the CDR3, the DNA is TGTGCCAGCAGTGAAAAGCGGGAGACCCGACATGAGCAGTTCTTC.

As DNA, the CDR3 is TGCGCCAGCAGCCCCACATCCTACGAGCAGTACTTC. Residues: CASSPTSYEQYF. The chain uses TRBV5-1 and TRBJ2-7; D not resolved. CDR3 length equals 12 residues. Trimming left V 4 bases short and J 1 base short, with 6 bases between. Germline lookup yields CDR1 SGHRS and CDR2 YFSETQ. The complete variable domain, with remaining parts taken from reference TRBV5-1 and TRBJ2-7, reads KAGVTQTPRYLIKTRGQQVTLSCSPISGHRSVSWYQQTPGQGLQFLFEYFSETQRNKGNFPGRFSGRQFSNSRSEMNVSTLELGDSALYLCASSPTSYEQYFGPGTRLTVT.

Written as DNA, the CDR3 is TGCAGTGCTGGGCAGCTGGAGGCCCACTTT. It yields the protein CSAGQLEAHF. The chain links TRBV20-1 to TRBJ1-6; the D is unclear. The germline gives CDR1 DFQATT, CDR2 SNEGSKA (reference sequence). The ends were cut back, 5 bases at V and 18 bases at J, with 14 bases in the middle. The length of the CDR3 is 10 residues.

The chain joins TRBV7-9 to TRBJ1-5; D is uncertain. V was pared by 5 bases and J by 7 bases, with 15 bases between. The CDR3 is 14 amino acids. Germline V gives CDR1 SEHNR, CDR2 FQNEAQ (reference sequence). Here the CDR3 reads CASSDGSGYQPQHF. The CDR3 bases are TGTGCCAGCAGCGACGGGTCGGGGTACCAGCCCCAGCATTTT.

The V gene is TRBV7-9, the J gene TRBJ1-6, with D possibly TRBD1 on 6 matching bases. Germline V CDR1 and CDR2: SEHNR, FQNEAQ (reference sequence). Deletions cut 5 bases from V and 7 bases from J, with 15 bases between. The CDR3 extends over 15 amino acids. This CDR3 is CASSEGGLQNSPLHF. The CDR3 DNA is TGTGCCAGCAGCGAAGGGGGACTGCAAAATTCACCCCTCCACTTT.

The chain joins TRBV28 to TRBJ2-7, with 12 nucleotides matching TRBD2. There are 13 residues in the CDR3. Trimming cost V 6 bases and J 11 bases; bases outside gene matches: 8. Germline V lookup: CDR1 MDHEN, CDR2 SYDVKM. The chain's CDR3 is CASRSSGRGYEYF. The CDR3 nucleotides are TGTGCCAGCAGATCTAGCGGGAGGGGCTACGAGTACTTC.

V usage is TRBV12-5 and J usage is TRBJ2-2; 7 bases fit TRBD1. This CDR3 region has 17 residues. Unmatched junction bases numbered 8, after V lost 2 bases and J lost 2 bases. In germline, CDR1 is LGHNT, CDR2 FRNRAP. The CDR3 protein is CASGLLQGFLNTGELFF. CDR3 in DNA: TGTGCTAGTGGTTTGCTACAGGGGTTTCTTAACACCGGGGAGCTGTTTTTT.

The count of this clone is one. The chain links TRBV5-1 to TRBJ2-5, with TRBD2 identical over 9 bases. In germline, CDR1 is SGHRS, CDR2 YFSETQ. The CDR3 has 14 amino acids. Germline trimming cut 3 bases from V and 1 base from J; bases unmatched to any gene: 1. CDR3 nucleotide sequence: TGCGCCAGCAGCTCAGCGGGGGGCCAAGAGACCCAGTACTTC. Translated, it gives CASSSAGGQETQYF.

This rearrangement joins TRBV28 to TRBJ1-2; no definite D call. CDR3 length: 13 amino acids. Looked up from germline, CDR1 is MDHEN and CDR2 is SYDVKM. Trimming stripped 3 bases from V and 2 bases from J, with 7 bases between. The CDR3 reads CASSFVGNYGYTF. CDR3 DNA sequence: TGTGCCAGCAGTTTCGTAGGCAACTATGGCTACACCTTC.

J is TRBJ1-5 and V is TRBV28, with 9 bases lining up with TRBD1. The CDR3 contains 14 residues. Looked up from germline, CDR1 is MDHEN and CDR2 is SYDVKM. Trimming removed 6 bases from V and 4 bases from J; junction bases left unmatched: 4. This CDR3 reads CASRSDRGNQPQHF. In DNA, the CDR3 is TGTGCCAGCAGATCGGACAGGGGAAATCAGCCCCAGCATTTT.

The chain has TRBV5-1 and TRBJ1-1; TRBD1 might be the D (6 bases). The CDR3 runs 14 residues. Looked up from germline, CDR1 is SGHRS and CDR2 is YFSETQ. Trimming left V 0 bases short and J 6 bases short, with 12 bases between. The CDR3 sequence is CASSLVGGIAEAFF. CDR3 DNA sequence: TGCGCCAGCAGCTTGGTCGGGGGCATCGCTGAAGCTTTCTTT.